This T cell receptor beta chain came from a study of T-cell reconstitution after alpha-beta-depleted transplantation in children. Researchers prepared the TCRbeta library using unique molecular identifiers, the study reports. TCRdb processed the PCR reads anew with MiXCR; each CDR3 protein has one entry. This table holds almost 600,000 distinct CDR3 sequences, more than 20% found once. V gave up 3 bases and J gave up 0 bases, with 10 bases separating them. The V gene's germline CDR1 is SGHTA and CDR2 FQGNSA. This CDR3 contains 15 residues. Study results and caveats: Some patients showed high day-60 TCRbeta diversity, which derived from surviving recipient T cells and thymic progenitors. There were reportedly several hundred expanded graft clones from which alpha-beta T cells came about two months after transplant. T-cell counts and diversity at one year post-transplant came mainly from newly produced T cells.

Worth noting for this clonotype: Its antigen is undetermined.

The chain recombines TRBV7-2 with TRBJ2-3; perhaps TRBD2 as D (6 bases). The receptor was derived from a boy younger than two with Wiskott-Aldrich syndrome, due to receive a stem cell transplant. Sample: PBMCs, taken before TCRalphabeta/CD19-depleted stem cell transplant. This CDR3 reads CASSFSGLSTDTQYF. CDR3 DNA sequence: TGTGCCAGCAGCTTCAGCGGGCTCAGCACAGATACGCAGTATTTT.